The rows below give T cell receptor beta chains drawn from one sample of a study of OX40 agonist ivuxolimab in advanced cancers. This table comes from immunoSEQ multiplex PCR, and its TCRdb copy is limited to in-frame clones, with some not included. The table shows about 46,000 clones, with about 90% occurring only once. The sequencing used CD4+ or CD8+ T cells sorted from blood, collected in a trial of the OX40 agonist ivuxolimab. The receptors here all came from an adult with an advanced solid tumor such as melanoma, head and neck, liver or kidney cancer. CDR3s include the opening cysteine and the closing phenylalanine or tryptophan. The order of the fields is J gene, D gene, V gene, clone size, CDR3 protein, CDR3 DNA. A D gene is named only where the DNA matches it firmly. Clone size appears in some rows only: once, few, many, or a class for an expanded clone.

J gene: TRBJ2-2
D gene: -
V gene: TRBV11-3
clone size: -
CDR3 protein: CASSHPERTPNTGELFF
CDR3 DNA: TGTGCCAGCAGCCACCCGGAAAGGACACCGAACACCGGGGAGCTGTTTTTT

J gene: TRBJ2-3
D gene: -
V gene: TRBV7-9
clone size: once
CDR3 protein: CASSPGPDTQYF
CDR3 DNA: TGTGCCAGCAGCCCCGGTCCAGATACGCAGTATTTT

J gene: TRBJ1-3
D gene: -
V gene: TRBV12-5
clone size: -
CDR3 protein: CASGLVFDRGFKSSGNTIYF
CDR3 DNA: TGTGCTAGTGGTTTGGTATTCGATCGCGGATTCAAAAGCTCTGGAAACACCATATATTTT

J gene: TRBJ2-3
D gene: TRBD1
V gene: TRBV10-2
clone size: -
CDR3 protein: CASRAGQVPTDTQYF
CDR3 DNA: TGCGCCAGCAGGGCCGGACAGGTTCCCACAGATACGCAGTATTTT

J gene: TRBJ2-5
D gene: -
V gene: TRBV4-1
clone size: -
CDR3 protein: CASSPMGMETQYF
CDR3 DNA: TGCGCCAGCAGCCCTATGGGAATGGAGACCCAGTACTTC

J gene: TRBJ2-1
D gene: TRBD1
V gene: TRBV27
clone size: -
CDR3 protein: CASRPGQGYNEQFF
CDR3 DNA: TGTGCCAGCAGACCTGGACAGGGGTACAATGAGCAGTTCTTC

J gene: TRBJ2-1
D gene: TRBD2
V gene: TRBV29-1
clone size: -
CDR3 protein: CSVDSLAGASYNEQFF
CDR3 DNA: TGCAGCGTTGATTCGCTAGCGGGGGCCTCCTACAATGAGCAGTTCTTC

J gene: TRBJ1-1
D gene: TRBD1
V gene: TRBV6-4
clone size: -
CDR3 protein: CASSDSTGIGEAFF
CDR3 DNA: TGTGCCAGCAGTGACTCGACAGGGATTGGTGAAGCTTTCTTT

J gene: TRBJ2-3
D gene: -
V gene: TRBV12-1
clone size: once
CDR3 protein: CASSARDSNTQYF
CDR3 DNA: TGTGCCAGCAGCGCCCGGGACAGCAATACGCAGTATTTT

J gene: TRBJ2-7
D gene: -
V gene: TRBV4-1
clone size: once
CDR3 protein: CASSQVSGVFDRTSYEQYF
CDR3 DNA: TGCGCCAGCAGCCAAGTTTCGGGGGTTTTTGACAGGACATCCTACGAGCAGTACTTC

J gene: TRBJ1-1
D gene: -
V gene: TRBV9
clone size: -
CDR3 protein: CASSVYSTGLNTEAFF
CDR3 DNA: TGTGCCAGCAGCGTATATTCAACAGGTTTAAACACTGAAGCTTTCTTT

J gene: TRBJ2-1
D gene: -
V gene: TRBV4-2
clone size: -
CDR3 protein: CASSQLTGFDEQFF
CDR3 DNA: TGTGCCAGCAGCCAATTGACTGGGTTCGATGAGCAGTTCTTC

J gene: TRBJ1-1
D gene: -
V gene: TRBV7-6
clone size: -
CDR3 protein: CASSLGGGTEAFF
CDR3 DNA: TGTGCCAGCAGCCTAGGGGGGGGCACTGAAGCTTTCTTT

J gene: TRBJ2-2
D gene: -
V gene: TRBV4-3
clone size: -
CDR3 protein: CASSQVGLKGELFF
CDR3 DNA: TGCGCCAGCAGCCAAGTAGGGCTAAAAGGGGAGCTGTTTTTT

J gene: TRBJ2-7
D gene: -
V gene: TRBV11-2
clone size: few
CDR3 protein: CASSLAVLSSYEQYF
CDR3 DNA: TGTGCCAGCAGCTTAGCGGTGCTAAGCTCCTACGAGCAGTACTTC

J gene: TRBJ1-3
D gene: TRBD1
V gene: TRBV5-4
clone size: -
CDR3 protein: CASSLGQGDTIYF
CDR3 DNA: TGTGCCAGCAGCCTGGGACAGGGGGACACCATATATTTT

J gene: TRBJ1-2
D gene: TRBD1
V gene: TRBV6-9
clone size: -
CDR3 protein: CASSSGQTPYGYTF
CDR3 DNA: TGTGCCAGCAGTTCGGGACAGACACCATATGGCTACACCTTC

J gene: TRBJ1-1
D gene: -
V gene: TRBV20-1
clone size: few
CDR3 protein: CSASLNTEAFF
CDR3 DNA: TGCAGTGCTAGTTTGAACACTGAAGCTTTCTTT

J gene: TRBJ1-5
D gene: -
V gene: TRBV4-1
clone size: -
CDR3 protein: CASSQYRQSNQPQHF
CDR3 DNA: TGCGCCAGCAGCCAATACCGACAGAGTAATCAGCCCCAGCATTTT

J gene: TRBJ2-3
D gene: -
V gene: TRBV9
clone size: -
CDR3 protein: CASSVDRETDTQYF
CDR3 DNA: TGTGCCAGCAGCGTAGACAGGGAGACAGATACGCAGTATTTT

J gene: TRBJ2-7
D gene: TRBD2
V gene: TRBV4-1
clone size: -
CDR3 protein: CASSDPGSGGIYEQYF
CDR3 DNA: TGCGCCAGCAGCGATCCCGGTAGCGGGGGGATTTACGAGCAGTACTTC

J gene: TRBJ2-7
D gene: -
V gene: TRBV5-1
clone size: -
CDR3 protein: CASSLRGEPSYEQYF
CDR3 DNA: TGCGCCAGCAGCCTACGGGGAGAACCCTCCTACGAGCAGTACTTC

J gene: TRBJ2-3
D gene: TRBD2
V gene: TRBV4-3
clone size: -
CDR3 protein: CAPGGDNSPDTQYF
CDR3 DNA: TGCGCCCCGGGAGGGGACAACTCCCCAGATACGCAGTATTTT

J gene: TRBJ1-6
D gene: -
V gene: TRBV7-8
clone size: -
CDR3 protein: CASSDTTPGHYNSPLHF
CDR3 DNA: TGTGCCAGCAGCGACACCACCCCGGGACACTATAATTCACCCCTCCACTTT

J gene: TRBJ1-2
D gene: TRBD1
V gene: TRBV18
clone size: -
CDR3 protein: CASSPYDRVDGYTF
CDR3 DNA: TGTGCCAGCTCACCATATGACAGGGTTGATGGCTACACCTTC

J gene: TRBJ2-1
D gene: -
V gene: TRBV27
clone size: -
CDR3 protein: CASSSGGPYNEQFF
CDR3 DNA: TGTGCCAGCAGCTCCGGGGGACCCTACAATGAGCAGTTCTTC

J gene: TRBJ2-1
D gene: TRBD2
V gene: TRBV28
clone size: -
CDR3 protein: CASSPTSGRVNEQFF
CDR3 DNA: TGTGCCAGCAGTCCAACTAGCGGGAGGGTAAATGAGCAGTTCTTC

J gene: TRBJ2-3
D gene: -
V gene: TRBV11-2
clone size: -
CDR3 protein: CASSTTGKGRGTQYF
CDR3 DNA: TGTGCCAGCAGCACAACGGGTAAAGGGCGGGGTACGCAGTATTTT

J gene: TRBJ2-1
D gene: TRBD2
V gene: TRBV6-1
clone size: once
CDR3 protein: CASSEALGLAGEQFF
CDR3 DNA: TGTGCCAGCAGTGAAGCTCTAGGACTAGCAGGTGAGCAGTTCTTC

J gene: TRBJ1-1
D gene: -
V gene: TRBV6-5
clone size: -
CDR3 protein: CASRWGMNTEAFF
CDR3 DNA: TGTGCCAGCAGGTGGGGGATGAACACTGAAGCTTTCTTT

J gene: TRBJ2-7
D gene: -
V gene: TRBV27
clone size: -
CDR3 protein: CASSPQGSYEQYF
CDR3 DNA: TGTGCCAGCAGTCCTCAGGGATCCTACGAGCAGTACTTC

J gene: TRBJ2-1
D gene: TRBD1
V gene: TRBV29-1
clone size: -
CDR3 protein: CSVESGQGSSYNEQFF
CDR3 DNA: TGCAGCGTTGAAAGCGGACAGGGAAGCTCCTACAATGAGCAGTTCTTC

J gene: TRBJ2-2
D gene: TRBD2
V gene: TRBV27
clone size: -
CDR3 protein: CASSFTSGSSRTGELFF
CDR3 DNA: TGTGCCAGCAGTTTCACTAGCGGGAGCTCGAGAACCGGGGAGCTGTTTTTT

J gene: TRBJ1-2
D gene: -
V gene: TRBV14
clone size: -
CDR3 protein: CASSPVRTANYGYTF
CDR3 DNA: TGTGCCAGCAGCCCAGTACGGACAGCTAACTATGGCTACACCTTC

J gene: TRBJ1-1
D gene: -
V gene: TRBV4-2
clone size: -
CDR3 protein: CASSQGIEAFF
CDR3 DNA: TGTGCCAGCAGCCAAGGTATTGAAGCTTTCTTT

J gene: TRBJ2-5
D gene: TRBD1
V gene: TRBV25-1
clone size: -
CDR3 protein: CASSEGQLQETQYF
CDR3 DNA: TGTGCCAGCAGTGAGGGACAGCTACAAGAGACCCAGTACTTC

J gene: TRBJ2-3
D gene: TRBD1
V gene: TRBV11-2
clone size: -
CDR3 protein: CASSLVGQGAGDTQYF
CDR3 DNA: TGTGCCAGCAGCTTAGTTGGGCAGGGGGCCGGAGATACGCAGTATTTT

J gene: TRBJ2-2
D gene: TRBD1
V gene: TRBV7-9
clone size: -
CDR3 protein: CASIPRGRDDTGELFF
CDR3 DNA: TGTGCCAGCATACCGAGGGGGCGCGACGACACCGGGGAGCTGTTTTTT

J gene: TRBJ1-2
D gene: -
V gene: TRBV4-3
clone size: -
CDR3 protein: CASSRGLVGTGYGYTF
CDR3 DNA: TGCGCCAGCAGCCGAGGTCTCGTGGGGACGGGTTATGGCTACACCTTC

J gene: TRBJ1-1
D gene: -
V gene: TRBV6-5
clone size: -
CDR3 protein: CASSLPGKFSEAFF
CDR3 DNA: TGTGCCAGCAGTCTACCTGGGAAGTTCTCTGAAGCTTTCTTT

J gene: TRBJ2-5
D gene: -
V gene: TRBV5-4
clone size: -
CDR3 protein: CASSLVGGRETQYF
CDR3 DNA: TGTGCCAGCAGCTTGGTGGGAGGCCGGGAGACCCAGTACTTC

J gene: TRBJ2-7
D gene: -
V gene: TRBV27
clone size: -
CDR3 protein: CASTSGTYEQYF
CDR3 DNA: TGTGCCAGTACATCAGGGACCTACGAGCAGTACTTC

J gene: TRBJ1-1
D gene: -
V gene: TRBV13
clone size: -
CDR3 protein: CASSSTEEAFF
CDR3 DNA: TGTGCCAGCAGCTCTACAGAGGAAGCTTTCTTT

J gene: TRBJ2-2
D gene: TRBD2
V gene: TRBV4-3
clone size: -
CDR3 protein: CASSQDSSGAGELFF
CDR3 DNA: TGCGCCAGCAGCCAAGATTCGAGCGGGGCCGGGGAGCTGTTTTTT

J gene: TRBJ1-1
D gene: TRBD1
V gene: TRBV7-6
clone size: once
CDR3 protein: CASSLGQGGTLNTEAFF
CDR3 DNA: TGTGCCAGCAGCTTGGGGCAGGGGGGAACCTTGAACACTGAAGCTTTCTTT

J gene: TRBJ2-5
D gene: -
V gene: TRBV10-3
clone size: -
CDR3 protein: CASRGQETQYF
CDR3 DNA: TGTGCCAGTCGAGGCCAAGAGACCCAGTACTTC

J gene: TRBJ2-4
D gene: -
V gene: TRBV5-6
clone size: -
CDR3 protein: CASSPTPRWTKNIQYF
CDR3 DNA: TGTGCCAGCAGCCCTACTCCCAGGTGGACCAAAAACATTCAGTACTTC

J gene: TRBJ2-2
D gene: -
V gene: TRBV7-3
clone size: -
CDR3 protein: CASSISDIPNTGELFF
CDR3 DNA: TGTGCCAGCAGCATATCGGACATCCCGAACACCGGGGAGCTGTTTTTT

J gene: TRBJ1-1
D gene: -
V gene: TRBV5-1
clone size: -
CDR3 protein: CASRSGATDTEAFF
CDR3 DNA: TGCGCCAGCAGGTCCGGGGCGACAGACACTGAAGCTTTCTTT

J gene: TRBJ2-7
D gene: TRBD2
V gene: TRBV29-1
clone size: once
CDR3 protein: CSVEGGSGRSSDYEQYF
CDR3 DNA: TGCAGCGTTGAAGGGGGTAGCGGGAGGTCCTCAGACTACGAGCAGTACTTC

J gene: TRBJ1-1
D gene: -
V gene: TRBV5-1
clone size: -
CDR3 protein: CASSLAGSTEAFF
CDR3 DNA: TGCGCCAGCAGCTTGGCAGGCTCTACTGAAGCTTTCTTT

J gene: TRBJ2-5
D gene: TRBD1
V gene: TRBV29-1
clone size: medium-sized
CDR3 protein: CSADWDREETQYF
CDR3 DNA: TGCAGCGCCGACTGGGACAGAGAAGAGACCCAGTACTTC

J gene: TRBJ1-5
D gene: TRBD1
V gene: TRBV30
clone size: -
CDR3 protein: CAWSEFRQGDQPQHF
CDR3 DNA: TGTGCCTGGAGTGAATTCAGACAGGGGGATCAGCCCCAGCATTTT

J gene: TRBJ1-1
D gene: -
V gene: TRBV15
clone size: few
CDR3 protein: CATGFSVGAFF
CDR3 DNA: TGTGCCACCGGTTTCAGTGTAGGGGCTTTCTTT

J gene: TRBJ2-7
D gene: -
V gene: TRBV4-2
clone size: -
CDR3 protein: CASSSNGEQYF
CDR3 DNA: TGTGCCAGCAGTTCTAACGGGGAGCAGTACTTC

J gene: TRBJ1-4
D gene: TRBD1
V gene: TRBV18
clone size: -
CDR3 protein: CASSPDAGTGNEKLFF
CDR3 DNA: TGTGCCAGCTCACCAGACGCCGGGACAGGGAATGAAAAACTGTTTTTT

J gene: TRBJ1-4
D gene: -
V gene: TRBV6-6
clone size: once
CDR3 protein: CASREPDKNEKLFF
CDR3 DNA: TGTGCCAGCAGGGAGCCCGATAAGAATGAAAAACTGTTTTTT

J gene: TRBJ1-2
D gene: TRBD1
V gene: TRBV6-5
clone size: -
CDR3 protein: CASRVWTGDGYTF
CDR3 DNA: TGTGCCAGCAGGGTTTGGACAGGGGACGGCTACACCTTC

J gene: TRBJ2-1
D gene: -
V gene: TRBV7-3
clone size: once
CDR3 protein: CASSLTVTYNEQFF
CDR3 DNA: TGTGCCAGCAGCTTAACGGTCACCTACAATGAGCAGTTCTTC

J gene: TRBJ2-2
D gene: TRBD1
V gene: TRBV23-1
clone size: -
CDR3 protein: CASTGQGAPNTGELFF
CDR3 DNA: TGCGCCAGCACGGGACAGGGGGCACCGAACACCGGGGAGCTGTTTTTT